The 9 T cell receptor beta chains given below trace back to one sample, sequenced in a study of blood T cells in healthy people across ages. The second PCR ran about 6 to 11 cycles with a sample-barcoded 5' primer and J-beta primers. TCRdb reprocessed the 5' RACE reads via MiXCR and lists one record per CDR3 protein. This table has 780,000 or so distinct CDR3 sequences, approximately 53% appearing once. The sequencing input was blood. These receptors originate from an elderly man in good health.

This clonotype was observed a few times. The chain links TRBV6-5 to TRBJ2-1, with a tentative D call TRBD2 (6 bases). This CDR3 contains 16 residues. Germline assignment: CDR1 MNHEY and CDR2 SVGAGI. Between the trimmed V and J ends, which lost 6 bases and 7 bases, there was a span of 22 bases. The CDR3 DNA reads TGTGCCAGCAGCGCTCCCATCTACCCTAGCGTAAATGAGCAGTTCTTC. Translated, it gives CASSAPIYPSVNEQFF.

V gene TRBV6-2 or TRBV6-3 combines with J gene TRBJ2-1, with 8 bases fitting TRBD2. Germline-derived CDR1 and CDR2 are MNHEY and SVGEGT. The V segment lost 2 bases and the J segment 0 bases; nucleotides outside the gene matches: 6. This CDR3 is built from 17 residues. CDR3 DNA: TGTGCCAGCAGTTACCGGGGACTAGGGAACTCCTACAATGAGCAGTTCTTC. It encodes CASSYRGLGNSYNEQFF.

This clonotype was detected only a few times. J is TRBJ2-3 and V is TRBV11-2; no firm D call. The CDR3 has 16 residues. V lost 5 bases and J lost 14, with 29 bases in between. The germline CDR1 and CDR2 sequences are SGHAT and FQNNGV. CDR3 sequence reads: CASSPLKERFGRYAYF. As DNA, the CDR3 is TGTGCCAGCAGCCCTCTCAAGGAGAGGTTTGGCAGATACGCGTATTTT.

This clonotype has only one observation. This chain uses TRBV3-1 with TRBJ2-6; unclear D gene. Between the trimmed V and J ends, which lost 10 bases and 0 bases, there was a span of 10 bases. The CDR3 spans 14 residues. Germline values: CDR1 LGHDT, CDR2 YNNKEL (reference sequence). The CDR3 loop is CANSFTSGANVLTF. The CDR3 nucleotides are TGTGCCAACAGTTTCACCTCTGGGGCCAACGTCCTGACTTTC.

The V and J genes are TRBV2 and TRBJ2-6; the D gene is possibly TRBD2 (6 bases). Trimming removed 4 bases at V and 2 bases at J, with 6 bases between. Germline CDR1 is SNHLY and CDR2 is FYNNEI. CDR3 length: 14 amino acids. The chain's CDR3 is CASSGEAGANVLTF. CDR3 nucleotide sequence: TGTGCCAGCAGTGGGGAGGCTGGGGCCAACGTCCTGACTTTC.

This sequence joins TRBV9 and TRBJ2-1, with 12 bases matching TRBD2. Trimming cost V 0 bases and J 5 bases; bases outside gene matches: 9. Germline V lookup: CDR1 SGDLS, CDR2 YYNGEE. The CDR3 spans 18 residues. The CDR3 nucleotides are TGTGCCAGCAGCGTAGGACTAGCGGGAGCATCCGCCCACAATGAGCAGTTCTTC. Its protein product is CASSVGLAGASAHNEQFF.

This clonotype was detected only a few times. The rearrangement joins TRBV7-2 to TRBJ1-5; D is unresolved. CDR1 is SGHTA and CDR2 is FQGNSA in the germline V gene. V dropped 2 bases and J dropped 5 bases, with 7 bases sitting between them. This CDR3 is built from 13 residues. CDR3 residues: CASSLYRDQPQHF. In DNA, the CDR3 is TGTGCCAGCAGCTTATACAGAGATCAGCCCCAGCATTTT.

The CDR3 DNA sequence: TGCAGTGCTACCGGGACAGGGAAAAACATTCAGTACTTC. Its protein is CSATGTGKNIQYF. The V and J genes are TRBV20-1 and TRBJ2-4, with 9 nucleotides matching TRBD1. The CDR3 consists of 13 residues. Trimming at V came to 4 bases and at J to 4 bases, leaving 2 bases not matched to a gene. CDR1 and CDR2 (germline): DFQATT, SNEGSKA (reference sequence).

This clonotype was counted only a few times. This chain connects TRBV12-3 or TRBV12-4 to TRBJ2-5; tentatively, D is TRBD2 (5 bases). V lost 3 bases and J lost 1, with 18 bases in between. This CDR3 is 17 amino acids long. The CDR3 nucleotides are TGTGCCAGCAGTTTCCGCCTGGGCGGACTGAGCCAAGAGACCCAGTACTTC. Its translation: CASSFRLGGLSQETQYF.